The present entry profiles one T cell receptor beta chain with its context. Its target is not known. This specimen comes from a study of OX40 agonist ivuxolimab in advanced cancers. Study results and limitations: Also showing low normalized T-cell clonal expansion were some of the nonresponders.

Some clones are missing from TCRdb's copy, which holds only in-frame ones; the method was immunoSEQ multiplex PCR. The sample carries about 36,000 clones, about 79% recorded once. Patients had blood sampled at baseline and again on cycle 4 day 1 and cycle 7 day 1. The CDR3 sequence is 15 residues long. The germline CDR1 and CDR2 sequences are SNHLY and FYNNEI. V was trimmed by 4 bases and J by 5 bases, leaving 17 bases between them. Sequences were derived from CD4+ or CD8+ T cells sorted from blood, sampled in a trial of the OX40 agonist ivuxolimab. J is TRBJ1-2 and V is TRBV2; D might be TRBD1 (6 bases). The TCR originated in an adult with an advanced solid tumor such as melanoma, head and neck, liver or kidney cancer. CDR3 nucleotides: TGTGCCAGCAGTGGAGAACAGGGCCGAAAATATGGCTACACCTTC. Translating gives CASSGEQGRKYGYTF.